This paragraph covers one T cell receptor (beta chain) sequence. V was clipped by 9 bases and J by 6 bases, with 10 bases between them. This CDR3 region has 12 residues. From germline, CDR1 is KGHDR and CDR2 SFDVKD. The sample belongs to a study of T cells in Graves' hyperthyroidism and ophthalmopathy. Patients with uncontrolled infections, other autoimmune diseases, pregnancy or lactation were excluded. 10 ml of fresh peripheral blood supplied the PBMCs. It was RNA transcripts that yielded the amplified TCR beta CDR3 regions. Primed by the HTBI set, a first-round RT-PCR was run on the TCR CDR3. TCRdb re-called the multiplex PCR reads with MiXCR, one entry per CDR3 protein. The sample consists of 490,000 or so distinct CDR3 sequences, 20% of them appearing once.

The sample taken for sequencing was blood. This clonotype was sampled from a man in his forties with Graves' ophthalmopathy. This chain uses TRBV24-1 with TRBJ2-2, with D tentatively TRBD1 (5 bases). CDR3 region: CATSRDAGELFF. CDR3 in DNA: TGTGCCACCTCCAGGGATGCCGGGGAGCTGTTTTTT.